A selection of T cell receptor beta chains follows, all from one sample in a study of PD-1 blockade in classical Hodgkin lymphoma. Sequencing used immunoSEQ multiplex PCR; TCRdb keeps in-frame clones, though not all of them. The data show tens of thousands of clones, around 90% seen once. Sequenced here: peripheral blood mononuclear cells (PBMCs), sampled at baseline. These receptors were collected from a human donor with classical Hodgkin lymphoma. Both conserved end residues are part of each CDR3. A D gene is named only where the DNA matches it firmly. Size is omitted from some rows. Given values are once, few, many or a class for expanded clones.

TRBJ2-2 TRBV18 TRBD2 - TGTGCCAGCTCACCACTCCAGGGACTAGCGGCCGCCGGGGAGCTGTTTTTT CASSPLQGLAAAGELFF
TRBJ2-4 TRBV5-1 TRBD2 - TGCGCCAGCAGCTTGGATGGGCGGGAGAACATTCAGTACTTC CASSLDGRENIQYF
TRBJ1-4 TRBV10-3 TRBD1 - TGTGCCATCAGGTCGGACAGGGGGCATGAAAAACTGTTTTTT CAIRSDRGHEKLFF
TRBJ2-2 TRBV11-3 TRBD2 - TGTGCCAGCATGCGTGGGGGGGCGAACACCGGGGAGCTGTTTTTT CASMRGGANTGELFF
TRBJ1-2 TRBV5-1 TRBD1 - TGCGCCAGCAGCCCCGACGCTGCCGGGACAGCTTATGGCTACACCTTC CASSPDAAGTAYGYTF
TRBJ2-7 TRBV28 - - TGTGCCAGCAGACAGGGATTCTCCTACGAGCAGTACTTC CASRQGFSYEQYF
TRBJ2-1 TRBV5-5 TRBD2 - TGTGCCAGCAGCTTGGGGACTAGCAGCTACTACAATGAGCAGTTCTTC CASSLGTSSYYNEQFF
TRBJ1-2 TRBV28 TRBD1 once TGTGCCAGCAGTTTCGCGGGACAGGGGAAGGAATTAAGTGGCTACACCTTC CASSFAGQGKELSGYTF
TRBJ1-5 TRBV7-2 - - TGTGCCAGCAGCTTAGGGGTTAATCAGCCCCAGCATTTT CASSLGVNQPQHF
TRBJ2-7 TRBV7-9 TRBD1 few TGTGCCAGCAGCTCGGGACAGGGAACCTACGAGCAGTACTTC CASSSGQGTYEQYF
TRBJ1-5 TRBV19 - - TGTGCCAGTAGTATTTATAGGGGGAATCAGCCCCAGCATTTT CASSIYRGNQPQHF
TRBJ1-1 TRBV7-6 - - TGTGCCAGCAGCCAGGACCTGAACACTGAAGCTTTCTTT CASSQDLNTEAFF
TRBJ1-2 TRBV28 TRBD1 - TGTGCCAGCTCTGACAGGGCCTATGGCTACACCTTC CASSDRAYGYTF
TRBJ1-2 TRBV5-1 - once TGCGCCAGCAGCTTGGAGGCAGAAAACTATGGCTACACCTTC CASSLEAENYGYTF
TRBJ1-5 TRBV11-2 - - TGTGCCAGCAGCTTAACAGACAGGTCTGGTCAGCCCCAGCATTTT CASSLTDRSGQPQHF
TRBJ1-3 TRBV11-2 TRBD1 - TGTGCCAGCAGCTTAGGGCCCTGGACAGGGACCTCTGGAAACACCATATATTTT CASSLGPWTGTSGNTIYF
TRBJ1-1 TRBV7-2 - once TGTGCCAGCAGCTTAGCCGTAACGCAGAGCACTGAAGCTTTCTTT CASSLAVTQSTEAFF
TRBJ2-1 TRBV7-7 - - TGTGCTAGCAGCTTAAGAACAGAAGTTGATGAGCAGTTCTTC CASSLRTEVDEQFF
TRBJ2-3 TRBV6-6 - once TGTGCCAGCAGTACCTTAGCGGCCACAGATACGCAGTATTTT CASSTLAATDTQYF
TRBJ2-1 TRBV5-1 - once TGCGCCAGCAGCCCCCCCGTTTCCTACAATGAGCAGTTCTTC CASSPPVSYNEQFF
TRBJ1-5 TRBV28 - - TGTGCCACAGGGGTCCCGAATCAGCCCCAGCATTTT CATGVPNQPQHF
TRBJ2-7 TRBV18 TRBD1 - TGTGCCAGCTCCAATATCGTGACAGGGTCTCGGGAGCAGTACTTC CASSNIVTGSREQYF
TRBJ1-1 TRBV5-4 - - TGTGCCAGCAGCTTTGGACGGGACACTGAAGCTTTCTTT CASSFGRDTEAFF
TRBJ2-7 TRBV20-1 - - TGCAGTGCTGAGGTTTCCTACGAGCAGTACTTC CSAEVSYEQYF
TRBJ1-1 TRBV4-3 TRBD1 - TGCGCCAGCAGCCAGAAACAGGGGGTCACTGAAGCTTTCTTT CASSQKQGVTEAFF
TRBJ2-3 TRBV4-3 - once TGCGCCAGCAGCCAAGCCAGGGAAGGCACAGATACGCAGTATTTT CASSQAREGTDTQYF
TRBJ2-1 TRBV7-9 TRBD2 many TGTGCCAGCAGCTCGGCTAGACTAGCGGGAGCTTTCGATGAGCAGTTCTTC CASSSARLAGAFDEQFF
TRBJ1-2 TRBV19 - - TGTGCCAGTAGTATCGGGGGCTCCAACATCTATGGCTACACCTTC CASSIGGSNIYGYTF
TRBJ2-1 TRBV10-2 - - TGCGCCAGCACCCCGGGACTTCACAATGAGCAGTTCTTC CASTPGLHNEQFF
TRBJ1-1 TRBV5-6 TRBD1 - TGTGCCAGCAGCCTAGGGACAGGGCTCACTGAAGCTTTCTTT CASSLGTGLTEAFF
TRBJ2-5 TRBV4-1 TRBD2 - TGCGCCAGCAGCCTTGGCGGGAGAGCGAGGCAAGAGACCCAGTACTTC CASSLGGRARQETQYF
TRBJ2-1 TRBV6-5 - few TGTGCCAGCAGTTACTCGACTTTCTACAATGAGCAGTTCTTC CASSYSTFYNEQFF
TRBJ2-7 TRBV28 - - TGTGCCAGCAGTTCCCAGGGACTTCCTTCCTACGAGCAGTACTTC CASSSQGLPSYEQYF
TRBJ2-2 TRBV7-2 - - TGTGCCAGCAGCTTAGATCGGGGGCCGAACACCGGGGAGCTGTTTTTT CASSLDRGPNTGELFF
TRBJ2-1 TRBV5-1 TRBD2 - TGCGCCAGCAGCCCCGGGGGCGGGAGGGCCCAGGGGTACAATGAGCAGTTCTTC CASSPGGGRAQGYNEQFF
TRBJ1-1 TRBV6-6 - - TGTGCCAGCAGTTATTTTGAGGGGAACAGCACTGAAGCTTTCTTT CASSYFEGNSTEAFF
TRBJ1-2 TRBV27 - - TGTGCCAGCAGTTTCCGGGTCAGTGGGCCAAACCGGTTCTATGGCTACACCTTC CASSFRVSGPNRFYGYTF